This T cell receptor (beta chain) was sequenced in a study of cytomegalovirus exposure and HLA in healthy donors. Study observations and caveats: High specificity and sensitivity for cytomegalovirus status were reported for the classifier. Clusters of TCRs from the first cohort tended to co-occur in the 110 or so validation repertoires (as a later analysis found). Confirmation was obtained in vitro that a few CMV-associated chains are specific for CMV antigens.

This CDR3 spans 15 amino acids. J lost 3 bases, V lost 5 bases, and 5 bases had no gene match. Germline values: CDR1 MNHEY, CDR2 SMNVEV (reference sequence). About this clone: Antigen specificity is unknown.

From the approximately 120-subject validation cohort, which was separate from the approximately 700-subject first cohort, the donors were drawn. TCRdb's table, derived via immunoSEQ multiplex PCR, lists solely in-frame clones and lacks some. Of tens of thousands of clones listed, roughly nine tenths are singletons. The clonotype was recovered from a woman under 30 in good health and CMV-seronegative. The sample was PBMCs. This sequence joins TRBV27 and TRBJ2-2; TRBD1 agrees at 8 bases. CDR3 bases: TGTGCCAGCAGTCCAGGACAGGGAGACACCGGGGAGCTGTTTTTT. It specifies CASSPGQGDTGELFF.